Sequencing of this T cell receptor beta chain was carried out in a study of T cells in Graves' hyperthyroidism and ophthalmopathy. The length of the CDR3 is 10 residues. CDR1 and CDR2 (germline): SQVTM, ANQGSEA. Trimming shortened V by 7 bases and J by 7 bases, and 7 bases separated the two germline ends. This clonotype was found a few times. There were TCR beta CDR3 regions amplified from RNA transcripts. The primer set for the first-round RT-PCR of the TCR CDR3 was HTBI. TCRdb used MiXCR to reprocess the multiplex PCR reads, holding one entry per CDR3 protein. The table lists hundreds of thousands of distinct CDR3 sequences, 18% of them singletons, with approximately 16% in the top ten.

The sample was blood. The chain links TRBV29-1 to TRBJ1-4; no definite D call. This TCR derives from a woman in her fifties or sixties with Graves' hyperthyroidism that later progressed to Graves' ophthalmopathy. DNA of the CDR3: TGCAGCGCCATCGGTGAAAAACTGTTTTTT. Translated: CSAIGEKLFF.